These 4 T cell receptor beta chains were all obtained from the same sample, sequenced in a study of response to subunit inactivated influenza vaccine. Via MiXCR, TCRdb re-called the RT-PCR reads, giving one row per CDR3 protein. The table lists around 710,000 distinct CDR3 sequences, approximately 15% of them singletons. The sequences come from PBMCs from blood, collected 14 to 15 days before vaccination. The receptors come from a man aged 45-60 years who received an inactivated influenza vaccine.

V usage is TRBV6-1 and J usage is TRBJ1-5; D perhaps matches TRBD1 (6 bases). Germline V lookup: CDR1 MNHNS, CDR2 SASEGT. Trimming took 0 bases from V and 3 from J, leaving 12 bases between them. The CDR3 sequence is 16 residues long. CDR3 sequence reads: CASSEAPQGYNQPQHF. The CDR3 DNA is TGTGCCAGCAGTGAAGCCCCACAGGGCTACAATCAGCCCCAGCATTTT.

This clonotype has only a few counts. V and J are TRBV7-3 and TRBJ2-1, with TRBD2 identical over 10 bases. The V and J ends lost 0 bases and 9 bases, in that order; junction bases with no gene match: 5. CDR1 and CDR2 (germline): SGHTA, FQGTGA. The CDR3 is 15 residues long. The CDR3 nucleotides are TGTGCCAGCAGCTTAACAGCGGGAGGGCAAGCTGAGCAGTTCTTC. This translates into CASSLTAGGQAEQFF.

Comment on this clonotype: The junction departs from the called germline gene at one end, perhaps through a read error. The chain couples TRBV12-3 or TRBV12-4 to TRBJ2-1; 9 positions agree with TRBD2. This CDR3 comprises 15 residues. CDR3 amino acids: CDSSPRLAGFYEQFF. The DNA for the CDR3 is TGTGACAGCAGTCCCAGGCTAGCGGGGTTTTATGAGCAGTTCTTC.

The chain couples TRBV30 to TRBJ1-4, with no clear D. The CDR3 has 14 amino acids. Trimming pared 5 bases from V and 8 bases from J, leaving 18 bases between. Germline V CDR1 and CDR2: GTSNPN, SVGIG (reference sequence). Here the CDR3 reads CAWSRSSLKEKLFF. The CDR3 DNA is TGTGCCTGGTCTCGAAGCTCCTTAAAGGAAAAACTGTTTTTT.